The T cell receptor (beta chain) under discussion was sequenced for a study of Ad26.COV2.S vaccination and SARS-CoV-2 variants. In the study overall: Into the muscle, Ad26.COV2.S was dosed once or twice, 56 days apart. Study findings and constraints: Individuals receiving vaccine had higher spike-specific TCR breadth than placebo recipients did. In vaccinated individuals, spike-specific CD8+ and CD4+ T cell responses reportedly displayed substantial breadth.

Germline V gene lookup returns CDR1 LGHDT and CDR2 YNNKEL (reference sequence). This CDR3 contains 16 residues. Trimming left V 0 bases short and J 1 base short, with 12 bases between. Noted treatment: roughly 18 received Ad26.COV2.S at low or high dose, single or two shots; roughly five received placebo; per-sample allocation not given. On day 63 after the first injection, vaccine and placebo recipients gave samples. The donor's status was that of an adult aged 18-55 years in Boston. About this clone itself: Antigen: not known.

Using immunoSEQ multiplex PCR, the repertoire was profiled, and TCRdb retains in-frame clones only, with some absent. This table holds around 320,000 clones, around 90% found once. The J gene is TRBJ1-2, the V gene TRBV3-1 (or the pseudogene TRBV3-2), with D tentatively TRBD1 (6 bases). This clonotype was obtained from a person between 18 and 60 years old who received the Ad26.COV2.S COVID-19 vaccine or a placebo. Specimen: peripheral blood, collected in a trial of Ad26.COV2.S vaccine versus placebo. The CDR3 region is CASSQELAGVNYGYTF. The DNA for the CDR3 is TGTGCCAGCAGCCAAGAACTGGCAGGGGTTAACTATGGCTACACCTTC.